Listed here are 24 T cell receptor beta chains from one sample, sequenced in a study of neurological immune-mediated disorders. TCRdb analysed the 5' RACE reads with MiXCR anew, one entry per CDR3 protein. The sample gives fewer than 35,000 distinct CDR3 sequences, approximately 4.5% of which show up once; roughly 24% is in the top ten. The sample consisted of PBMCs. Receptors were obtained from a man between 18 and 29 years old in good health.

This clonotype was observed at least ten times. The chain joins TRBV12-3 or TRBV12-4 to TRBJ1-4, with D tentatively TRBD1 (5 bases). The CDR3 sequence is 16 residues long. V lost 1 base and J lost 8, with 17 bases in between. The CDR3 coding sequence is TGTGCCAGCAGTTTAGGGGGGGGGGTACTGGGCGAAAAACTGTTTTTT. It translates to CASSLGGGVLGEKLFF.

The table lists this clonotype with many counts. This chain connects TRBV3-1 to TRBJ2-3; D remains unclear. Trimming stripped 3 bases from V and 6 bases from J, with 10 bases between. Germline lookup yields CDR1 LGHDT and CDR2 YNNKEL (reference sequence). This CDR3 has 13 residues. The chain's CDR3 is CASSQEGSDTQYF. CDR3 sequence (DNA): TGTGCCAGCAGCCAGGAAGGGTCCGATACGCAGTATTTT.

This clonotype appeared many times. The CDR3 spells CASSQSTRAYEQYF. The CDR3 DNA sequence: TGTGCCAGCAGCCAATCCACACGGGCCTACGAGCAGTACTTC. The chain carries TRBV3-1 and TRBJ2-7; D unresolved. Germline V lookup: CDR1 LGHDT, CDR2 YNNKEL (reference sequence). CDR3 length equals 14 residues. Trimming left V 2 bases short and J 2 bases short, with 10 bases between.

The table lists this clonotype with many counts. The chain has TRBV5-6 and TRBJ1-1; 8 bases are shared with TRBD1. The CDR3 is made up of 17 amino acids. V shed 4 bases and J 3 bases; nucleotides not matched to a gene: 14. Germline V gene data show CDR1 as SGHDT and CDR2 as YYEEEE. This chain's CDR3 is CASSPGILTGVDTEAFF. CDR3 in DNA: TGTGCCAGCAGCCCGGGGATTCTGACAGGGGTGGACACTGAAGCTTTCTTT.

This clonotype was recorded many times. This sequence joins TRBV14 and TRBJ1-1; tentatively, D is TRBD1 (6 bases). Looked up from germline, CDR1 is SGHDN and CDR2 is FVKESK. This CDR3 has 15 amino acids. V was clipped by 0 bases and J by 2 bases, with 10 bases between them. The CDR3 bases are TGTGCCAGCAGCCAAGATTGGGGACAAAACACTGAAGCTTTCTTT. This translates into CASSQDWGQNTEAFF.

This clonotype was found many times. This chain joins TRBV20-1 and TRBJ2-5, with 8 bases identical to TRBD1. J gave up 4 bases and V 6 bases, and 4 bases lay outside the gene matches. This CDR3 region has 12 residues. CDR1 is DFQATT, CDR2 SNEGSKA, per germline (reference sequence). The CDR3 nucleotides are TGCAGTGCCCGGACAGGGACAGAGACCCAGTACTTC. It is translated as CSARTGTETQYF.

Points on this clonotype: This sequence may be a read error, since a much larger clone differs from it by one base. J is TRBJ2-7 and V is TRBV4-1; 8 nucleotides line up with TRBD1. Looked up from germline, CDR1 is MGHRA and CDR2 is YSYEKL. The CDR3 covers 14 residues. As DNA, the CDR3 is TGCGTCAGCAGCCAAGGACAGGGAGGCTACGAGCAGTACTTC. Translated: CVSSQGQGGYEQYF.

This clonotype was detected many times. V usage is TRBV15 and J usage is TRBJ1-4; D may be TRBD1 (5 bases). CDR1 is LNHNV, CDR2 YYDKDF, per germline (reference sequence). The CDR3 runs 15 residues. Trimming pared 2 bases from V and 6 bases from J, leaving 13 bases between. DNA for the CDR3: TGTGCCACCAGCAGACCTGGGGGGTCCGATGAAAAACTGTTTTTT. It codes for CATSRPGGSDEKLFF.

This clonotype was picked up many times. This chain uses TRBV5-1 with TRBJ2-7; D might be TRBD1 (6 bases). The V gene's germline CDR1 is SGHRS and CDR2 YFSETQ. V lost 3 bases and J 5 bases, leaving 9 bases between the germline ends. The CDR3 is made up of 12 amino acids. The CDR3 protein is CASSSGTNEQYF. As DNA, the CDR3 is TGCGCCAGCAGCTCCGGGACAAACGAGCAGTACTTC.

This clonotype appeared many times. The chain links TRBV20-1 to TRBJ2-7; 12 nucleotides match TRBD2. With 6 bases clipped from V and 0 bases from J, the junction kept 9 bases outside the gene matches. The CDR3 extends over 16 amino acids. Germline-derived CDR1 and CDR2 are DFQATT and SNEGSKA (reference sequence). CDR3 sequence reads: CSALTSGGRSSYEQYF. CDR3 DNA: TGCAGTGCGTTAACTAGCGGGGGGCGAAGCTCCTACGAGCAGTACTTC.

On this clonotype itself: A much larger clone lies a single base off, so this may be a read error. The chain uses TRBV29-1 and TRBJ2-7; D could derive from TRBD1 or TRBD2 (7 bases each). Germline CDR1 SQVTM, CDR2 ANQGSEA. V was shortened by 8 bases and J by 6 bases, with 14 bases between the two germline ends. CDR3 length: 11 amino acids. The CDR3 sequence is CSFGRGGEQYF. The DNA for the CDR3 is TGCAGCTTTGGCAGGGGGGGCGAGCAGTACTTC.

This clonotype occurred many times. The V gene is TRBV6-1, the J gene TRBJ1-2, with D unclear. This CDR3 contains 15 residues. V lost 7 bases and J lost 0, with 15 bases in between. Germline CDR1 and CDR2: MNHNS and SASEGT. The CDR3 loop is CASTRRESTNYGYTF. The CDR3 region has the DNA TGTGCCAGCACCCGGCGGGAGTCTACTAACTATGGCTACACCTTC.

This clonotype showed up many times. The gene calls are TRBV20-1 and TRBJ1-3; 7 nucleotides agree with TRBD1. CDR3 length equals 14 residues. Germline lookup yields CDR1 DFQATT and CDR2 SNEGSKA (reference sequence). V lost 2 bases, J lost 4 bases, and 5 bases stayed unmatched. The CDR3, as DNA: TGCAGTGCTAGATCCGGGACAGAAGGAAACACCATATATTTT. Protein: CSARSGTEGNTIYF.

This clonotype was seen many times. The genes are TRBV7-2 and TRBJ2-7; 8 bases are a match to TRBD1. The germline CDR1 and CDR2 sequences are SGHTA and FQGNSA. V shed 4 bases and J 4 bases; nucleotides not matched to a gene: 6. The CDR3 sequence is 14 residues long. The DNA for the CDR3 is TGTGCCAGCAGCTCAGGGGGCGCGGGTTACGAGCAGTACTTC. Translating it yields CASSSGGAGYEQYF. Using reference TRBV7-2 and TRBJ2-7 for the parts outside the CDR3, the full variable domain is GAGVSQSPSNKVTEKGKDVELRCDPISGHTALYWYRQSLGQGLEFLIYFQGNSAPDKSGLPSDRFSAERTGGSVSTLTIQRTQQEDSAVYLCASSSGGAGYEQYFGPGTRLTVT.

This clonotype appeared many times. The chain couples TRBV7-8 to TRBJ1-4; D remains unclear. The CDR3 runs 15 residues. CDR1 SGHVS and CDR2 FQNEAQ come from the germline V gene. Deletions cut 8 bases from V and 4 bases from J, with 17 bases between. This CDR3 reads CASQRRFSDNEKLFF. The CDR3 DNA is TGTGCCAGCCAGCGTCGTTTCTCCGATAATGAAAAACTGTTTTTT.

This clonotype was counted once. The V call is TRBV7-3, the J call TRBJ1-6, with D maybe TRBD1 (6 bases). The V gene lost 1 base and the J gene lost 10 bases, with 11 bases spanning the gap. In germline, CDR1 is SGHTA, CDR2 FQGTGA. The length of the CDR3 is 14 residues. The CDR3: CASSLRAGESPLHF. The CDR3 nucleotides are TGTGCCAGCAGCTTAAGGGCAGGGGAATCACCCCTCCACTTT.

This clonotype was seen at least ten times. The rearrangement uses TRBV20-1 and TRBJ1-5; the D gene is possibly TRBD1 (5 bases). The V gene lost 4 bases and the J gene lost 0 bases, with 10 bases spanning the gap. This CDR3 spans 14 amino acids. Germline V CDR1 and CDR2: DFQATT, SNEGSKA (reference sequence). The CDR3 region is CSAKTASSNQPQHF. CDR3 DNA: TGCAGTGCTAAGACAGCCAGTAGCAATCAGCCCCAGCATTTT.

Ten or more counts support this clonotype. This chain uses TRBV20-1 with TRBJ2-5; 12 bases align to TRBD2. J gave up 5 bases and V 3 bases, and 16 bases lay outside the gene matches. The CDR3 contains 18 residues. Germline V lookup: CDR1 DFQATT, CDR2 SNEGSKA (reference sequence). CDR3 in amino acids: CSARSGLAGPRRAETQYF. The CDR3 nucleotides are TGCAGTGCTAGGTCTGGACTAGCGGGGCCCCGCCGGGCGGAGACCCAGTACTTC.

In this sample, this clonotype turned up many times. V is TRBV4-3 and J is TRBJ1-2; no clear D. The CDR3 is made up of 14 amino acids. Trimming removed 0 bases at V and 6 bases at J, with 11 bases between. Germline loops: CDR1 LGHNA, CDR2 YSLEER. CDR3 bases: TGCGCCAGCAGCCAAGATGAAGGGAGGAATGGCTACACCTTC. Translation gives CASSQDEGRNGYTF.

Many counts were recorded for this clonotype. The chain recombines TRBV7-9 with TRBJ2-3; TRBD1 is a possible D gene (6 bases). Germline lookup yields CDR1 SEHNR and CDR2 FQNEAQ (reference sequence). The CDR3 spans 14 residues. Trimming took off 4 bases at V and 2 bases at J, with 10 bases between the two ends. The CDR3 protein is CASSSWDTTDTQYF. The CDR3 nucleotides are TGTGCCAGCAGCTCTTGGGACACCACAGATACGCAGTATTTT.

This clonotype came up many times. The CDR3, as DNA: TGCGCCAGCTGTCAGTCAGGGGTGGAGACCCAGTACTTC. It translates to CASCQSGVETQYF. V usage is TRBV5-1 and J usage is TRBJ2-5, with D maybe TRBD1 (6 bases). Looked up from germline, CDR1 is SGHRS and CDR2 is YFSETQ. V dropped 7 bases and J dropped 5 bases, with 15 bases sitting between them. This CDR3 has 13 amino acids.

This clonotype was detected ten times or more. Compared with germline, one end of the junction differs, possibly owing to a read error. This chain connects TRBV7-3 to TRBJ2-2; D unclear. The CDR3 covers 13 residues. Per germline, CDR1 SGHTA and CDR2 FQGTGA. In DNA, the CDR3 is TGTGCCAGCAGGTTAACTTCAACCGGGGAGCTGTTTTTT. It translates to CASRLTSTGELFF.

The sample holds many counts of this clonotype. This sequence joins TRBV6-5 and TRBJ1-5, with D unclear. V dropped 2 bases and J dropped 3 bases, with 5 bases sitting between them. The CDR3 has 13 residues. Germline V lookup: CDR1 MNHEY, CDR2 SVGAGI. The CDR3 DNA sequence: TGTGCCAGCAGTTACACTGACAATCAGCCCCAGCATTTT. The encoded protein is CASSYTDNQPQHF.

The chain uses TRBV20-1 and TRBJ2-7, with 8 nucleotides matching TRBD2. J gave up 5 bases and V 0 bases, and 9 bases lay outside the gene matches. The CDR3 consists of 15 residues. CDR1 and CDR2 (germline): DFQATT, SNEGSKA (reference sequence). CDR3 residues: CSARDPAGAGDEQYF. The DNA for the CDR3 is TGCAGTGCTAGAGACCCAGCGGGGGCCGGGGACGAGCAGTACTTC.